This TCR beta chain was sequenced during a study of chemoradiotherapy in HPV16-positive cancers. Study overall: A couple of HPV16-positive patients' cells yielded candidate HPV-specific clones and common motifs. General study findings and limits: In HPV16-positive patients, HPV-responsive T-cell expansion tracked better recurrence-free survival. Functional assays defining HPV-specific T cells used only two HPV16-positive patients.

Germline V lookup: CDR1 MGHRA, CDR2 YSYEKL. J lost 6 bases, V lost 0 bases, and 4 bases had no gene match. The CDR3 extends over 15 amino acids. To note about this clone: Its antigen is undetermined.

The method was immunoSEQ multiplex PCR; TCRdb's version includes in-frame clones alone and lacks a portion of them. The sample includes 2,500 to 3,500 clones, 83% of them seen just once. The sample in question was tumor tissue, obtained from a patient who underwent chemoradiotherapy. This TCR was sampled from a human donor with HPV-associated anogenital cancer. V is TRBV4-1 and J is TRBJ2-2; 7 nucleotides match TRBD2. CDR3 region: CASSQDAAGAGELFF. CDR3 sequence (DNA): TGCGCCAGCAGCCAAGATGCGGCGGGGGCCGGGGAGCTGTTTTTT.